This TCR beta chain emerged from a study of beta chain features in type 1 diabetes (dated by TCRdb to 2017 to 2018). Turning to the overall study: No differences in mean age, gender distribution, total cell number or subset yield were found between patients and healthy donors. A total of approximately 99,000,000 sorted cells were examined across all samples, and RNA yield correlated strongly with the number of cells per subset. In the study, recently diagnosed type 1 diabetes patients and matched healthy donors were compared on the TCRB repertoires of their sorted circulating CD4+ T cell subsets. Naive and central memory subsets were obtained from all 30 or so donors, but regulatory and stem cell-like memory subsets were isolated from only 8 patients and roughly 8 healthy donors. The investigation overall reported the following: Shorter templates might be favored by PCR, yet because patient and control samples were amplified and corrected together, any such skew would affect both groups equally. Because cDNA rather than genomic DNA was sequenced, highly expressing activated cells could have been over-represented, although no difference in activation and CD3 levels was found between groups. The naive, central memory and regulatory TCRB repertoires appeared to resemble one another more closely among patients than among healthy donors. In all four CD4+ subsets, TCRB CDR3 length was moderately but significantly shorter in type 1 diabetes patients. Because the HLA sub-analyses included only small numbers of individuals, any influence of HLA type on TCRB rearrangement was left unresolved. Fewer insertions and more nucleotide deletions at VDJ recombination sites were observed in patients with type 1 diabetes, implying thymic rearrangement abnormalities.

Of note for this clone: Its binding antigen is unknown. No base quality values were provided; no much bigger clone lies one nucleotide off.

CDR1 and CDR2 were assigned from the germline V gene as MDHEN and SYDVKM. Trimming takes 3 bases from V and 5 bases from J, and the germline ends sit 7 bases apart. Inclusive of the bounding cysteine and phenylalanine, the CDR3 is 13 residues long. The read is trimmed to its CDR3 DNA, 39 bases read in frame from base 1. Each donor gave one peripheral blood draw, averaging approximately 120 mL, which was collected into heparinised tubes. A BD FACSAria II and a panel including CD45RO, CCR7, CD25, CD127, CD95 and CD27 were used to sort naive, central memory, regulatory and stem cell-like memory CD4+ T cells. A purity above 95% was achieved for all sorted populations. Right away, PBMCs were isolated by Lymphoprep density gradient centrifugation and were stained directly, with no culture step. So that batch effects would be minimized, each experiment stained and sorted samples in pairs, pairing one healthy donor with one patient.

The entire amount of isolated RNA was reverse transcribed using the High Capacity cDNA Reverse Transcription Kit, so the sequenced TCRB transcripts were expressed ones. Deep immunoSEQ sequencing was performed on naive, central memory and regulatory T cell samples, with an average of about 3.57 million total reads per sample. Sorted cells were lysed in RLT buffer, and RNA was extracted using DNase-treated RNeasy Micro or Mini kits according to cell number. To prevent cross-contamination, every cell subset was processed on its own, while patient and healthy donor samples were processed together. The immunoSEQ multiplex PCR was used to amplify TCRB sequences from cDNA, generating 87-bp fragments that spanned the CDR3 region. The amplicons were sequenced using the Illumina HiSeq platform. In the original analysis: PCR bias was corrected computationally using synthetic template baselines, and reads within Hamming distance 2 were collapsed, with unmergeable singletons discarded. Reads were aligned to IMGT to assign V, D and J genes, CDR3 length, and insertions or deletions at six rearrangement sites. Within each subset, clonotype counts were normalized to sorted cell number, after which true diversity and Gini coefficients were computed with the tcR R package. Repertoire sharing was quantified using the overlap coefficient calculated on TCRB nucleotide sequences. Out-of-frame TCRB sequences from naive cells were analyzed as a proxy for the pre-selection repertoire. Not all clones reach the TCRdb copy of this immuneACCESS table, which keeps in-frame sequences only. Checked studies attribute under half of the gap to unresolved V genes and leave the rest unexplained. The V and J calls and clone size were taken over from that table, and D and trimming were inferred from the DNA. The sample records more than 350,000 clones, 11% of which are singletons. The ten largest make up more than 0.045% of the sample.

The material sequenced was naive CD4+ T cells from blood. In light of the paper, this sample's cell subset or site label describes: true naive CD4+ T cells. The rearrangement combines TRBV28 with TRBJ2-2; perhaps TRBD1 is the D gene, with 5 bases matching. The clonotype comes from a woman aged 18-29 years in good health. The CDR3 region: CASSLKGTGELFF. The DNA sequence is as follows: TGTGCCAGCAGTTTGAAGGGGACCGGGGAGCTGTTTTTT.